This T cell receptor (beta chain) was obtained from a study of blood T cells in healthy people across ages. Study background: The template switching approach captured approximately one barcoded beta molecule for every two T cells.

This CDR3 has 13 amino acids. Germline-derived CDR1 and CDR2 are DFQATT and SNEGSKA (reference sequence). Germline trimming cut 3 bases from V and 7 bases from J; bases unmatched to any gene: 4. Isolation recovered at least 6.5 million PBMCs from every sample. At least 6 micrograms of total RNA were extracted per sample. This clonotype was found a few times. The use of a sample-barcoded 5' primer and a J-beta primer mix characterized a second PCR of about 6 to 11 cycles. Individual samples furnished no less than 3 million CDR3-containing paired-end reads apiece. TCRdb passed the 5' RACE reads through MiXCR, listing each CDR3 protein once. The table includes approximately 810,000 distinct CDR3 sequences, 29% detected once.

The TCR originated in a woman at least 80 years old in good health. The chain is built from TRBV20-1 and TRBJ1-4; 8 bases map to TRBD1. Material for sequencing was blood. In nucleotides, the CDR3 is TGCAGTGCTAGGCGACAGGGGAGTGAAAAACTGTTTTTT. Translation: CSARRQGSEKLFF.